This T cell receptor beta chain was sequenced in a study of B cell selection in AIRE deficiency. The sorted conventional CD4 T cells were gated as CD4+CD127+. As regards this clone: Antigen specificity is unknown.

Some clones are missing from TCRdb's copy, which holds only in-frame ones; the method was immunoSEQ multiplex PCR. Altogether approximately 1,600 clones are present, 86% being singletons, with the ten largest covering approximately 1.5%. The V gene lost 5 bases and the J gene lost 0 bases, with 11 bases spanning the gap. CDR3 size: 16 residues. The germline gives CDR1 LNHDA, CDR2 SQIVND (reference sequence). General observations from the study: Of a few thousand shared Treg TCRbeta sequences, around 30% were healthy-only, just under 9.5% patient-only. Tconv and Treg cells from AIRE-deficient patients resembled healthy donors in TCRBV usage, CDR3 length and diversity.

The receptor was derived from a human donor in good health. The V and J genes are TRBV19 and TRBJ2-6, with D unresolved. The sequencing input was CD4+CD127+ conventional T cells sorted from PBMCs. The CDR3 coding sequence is TGTGCCAGTAGTCTCTCCGGTTTCTCTGGGGCCAACGTCCTGACTTTC. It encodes CASSLSGFSGANVLTF.